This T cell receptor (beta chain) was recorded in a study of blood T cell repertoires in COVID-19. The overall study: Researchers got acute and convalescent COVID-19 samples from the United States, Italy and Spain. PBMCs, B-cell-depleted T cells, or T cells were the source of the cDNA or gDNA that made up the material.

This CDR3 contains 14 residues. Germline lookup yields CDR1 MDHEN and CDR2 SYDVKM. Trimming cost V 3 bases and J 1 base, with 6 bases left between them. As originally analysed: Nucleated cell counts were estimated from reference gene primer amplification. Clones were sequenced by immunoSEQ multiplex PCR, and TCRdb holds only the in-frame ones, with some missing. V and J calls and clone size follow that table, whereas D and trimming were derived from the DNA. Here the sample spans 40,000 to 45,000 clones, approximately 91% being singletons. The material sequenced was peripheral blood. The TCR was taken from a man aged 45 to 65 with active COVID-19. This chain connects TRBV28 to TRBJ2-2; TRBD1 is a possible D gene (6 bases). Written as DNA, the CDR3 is TGTGCCAGCAGTTTGACAGGGAACACCGGGGAGCTGTTTTTT. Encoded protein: CASSLTGNTGELFF.